The 18 T cell receptor beta chains reported below all come from one sample, sequenced in a study of regulatory T cells in long-lasting Graves disease (dated by TCRdb to the early 2020s). Library generation was performed with multiplex PCR. Data came from an Illumina HiSeq 4000. To build TCR beta libraries, CDR3 regions were amplified by Arm-PCR using iRepertoire HTBI primers. TCRdb trimmed the raw reads at Q25, called clones with MiXCR and kept productive beta chains. Each CDR3 protein appears once, grouped with its most common genes and DNA. This sample lists around 500,000 distinct CDR3 sequences; about 16% were detected once. The ten largest clones take up roughly 25% of the sample. This specimen's time point label, per the study, means: newly diagnosed GD, antithyroid drugs for less than 3 months. For both TCR sequencing and RNA sequencing, RNA was extracted from PBMCs using TRIzol. Another study also made use of these data, one on T cells in Graves' hyperthyroidism and ophthalmopathy.

The starting material was peripheral blood mononuclear cells (PBMCs), obtained at new diagnosis, from a patient treated with antithyroid drugs. Source of these receptors: a woman in her forties or fifties with Graves disease. Donor details come from another sample of the same person, matched by shared clones.

This clonotype was observed a few times. Mismatch with germline at one junction end may stem from a read error. This chain joins TRBV7-3 and TRBJ1-1; D ambiguous. The germline gives CDR1 SGHTA, CDR2 FQGTGA. The CDR3 spans 14 residues. In nucleotides, the CDR3 is TGTGCCAGCAGCTTATCGGCCCGGAACACTGAAGCTTCCTTT. Protein: CASSLSARNTEASF.

The chain uses TRBV28 and TRBJ1-6; D gene uncertain. V lost 3 bases to trimming and J lost 17 bases, with 14 bases between them. The CDR3 contains 12 residues. CDR1 is MDHEN, CDR2 SYDVKM, per germline. The CDR3 sequence: CASSFSDGVFHF. The CDR3 DNA reads as TGTGCCAGCAGTTTTTCTGACGGAGTCTTCCACTTT.

In its sample, this clonotype was seen many times. The CDR3 spells CASSQVFPFLYGYTF. The CDR3 coding sequence is TGTGCCAGCAGCCAAGTGTTCCCATTCCTCTATGGCTACACCTTC. The chain links TRBV3-1 to TRBJ1-2; D gene ambiguous. Between the trimmed V and J ends, which lost 1 base and 4 bases, there was a span of 13 bases. CDR1 LGHDT and CDR2 YNNKEL come from the germline V gene (reference sequence). The CDR3 is made up of 15 amino acids.

The V gene is TRBV27, the J gene TRBJ2-7; TRBD2 matches at 7 bases. CDR1 MNHEY and CDR2 SMNVEV come from the germline V gene (reference sequence). Trimming at V came to 5 bases and at J to 1 base, leaving 11 bases not matched to a gene. The CDR3 totals 16 residues. CDR3 region: CASSPLAASSSYEQYF. The DNA for the CDR3 is TGTGCCAGCAGTCCCCTAGCGGCGTCATCTTCCTACGAGCAGTACTTC.

As for this clonotype: A much larger clone differs by one base, so this may be a read error. No conserved phenylalanine or tryptophan is present at the end of the CDR3, so a read error is the likely explanation. The DNA for the CDR3 is TGCGCCAGCGGACAAAGCGGGGGCTTCTACGAGCAGTACTCC. Its protein is CASGQSGGFYEQYS. The gene calls are TRBV5-1 and TRBJ2-7, with 8 bases that match TRBD2. Germline values: CDR1 SGHRS, CDR2 YFSETQ. J gave up 3 bases and V 7 bases, and 9 bases lay outside the gene matches. The length of the CDR3 is 14 residues.

This clonotype occurred a few times. The V and J genes are TRBV6-1 and TRBJ2-7, with TRBD2 matching 7 bases. The germline gives CDR1 MNHNS, CDR2 SASEGT. Trimming took 6 bases from V and 12 from J; bases not matched to a gene: 14. This CDR3 is built from 13 residues. The CDR3 loop reads CASRSPSGLSTYF. Written as DNA, the CDR3 is TGTGCCAGCAGGTCACCTAGCGGACTCTCGACGTACTTC.

This clonotype showed up many times. The chain uses TRBV6-1 and TRBJ1-3, with no clear D. Germline V gene sequence: CDR1 MNHNS, CDR2 SASEGT. The CDR3 loop spans 15 amino acids. The ends were cut back, 0 bases at V and 0 bases at J, with 6 bases in the middle. The CDR3 DNA reads TGTGCCAGCAGTGAAGCAGGTCGCTCTGGAAACACCATATATTTT. It specifies CASSEAGRSGNTIYF.

This clonotype has a count of ten or more. Written as DNA, the CDR3 is TGTGCCAGCAGTCTCAGGGGGCTTGGAAACACCATATATTTT. This codes for CASSLRGLGNTIYF. The rearrangement joins TRBV27 to TRBJ1-3; 8 bases fit TRBD1. Germline values: CDR1 MNHEY, CDR2 SMNVEV (reference sequence). J lost 3 bases, V lost 5 bases, and 3 bases had no gene match. This CDR3 spans 14 amino acids.

The V call is TRBV20-1, the J call TRBJ2-1; the D gene is possibly TRBD2 (6 bases). Germline V gene lookup returns CDR1 DFQATT and CDR2 SNEGSKA (reference sequence). Trimming removed 2 bases from V and 10 bases from J, with 12 bases in between. This CDR3 is built from 12 residues. CDR3 sequence: CSARMAGTEQFF. CDR3 nucleotides: TGCAGTGCTAGAATGGCGGGGACGGAGCAGTTCTTC.

This clonotype has more than one count but fewer than ten. The chain employs TRBV6-2 or TRBV6-3 and TRBJ2-2; 7 nucleotides line up with TRBD1. CDR1 and CDR2 from the germline V gene are MNHEY and SVGEGT. J was trimmed by 6 bases and V by 2 bases; bases with no gene match: 0. This CDR3 is 13 amino acids long. The CDR3 sequence: CASSYTGAGELFF. The CDR3 region has the DNA TGTGCCAGCAGTTACACAGGGGCCGGGGAGCTGTTTTTT.

In regard to this clonotype: No conserved phenylalanine or tryptophan is present at the end of the CDR3, so a read error is the likely explanation. The rearrangement links TRBV20-1 to TRBJ2-3, with 10 bases fitting TRBD1. The CDR3 contains 15 residues. With V trimmed by 5 bases and J by 8 bases, 13 bases remained unmatched. Germline V gene lookup returns CDR1 DFQATT and CDR2 SNEGSKA (reference sequence). In DNA form, the CDR3 reads TGCAGTGCTTCAACCGGGACAGGGGCACAGGGTACGCAGTATCTT. This translates into CSASTGTGAQGTQYL.

In its sample, this clonotype was seen a few times. The rearrangement joins TRBV5-1 to TRBJ2-3; weak D call: TRBD1 (6 bases). Trimming removed 4 bases from V and 2 bases from J, with 11 bases in between. CDR1 is SGHRS, CDR2 YFSETQ, per germline. The CDR3 is 14 amino acids. The CDR3 loop is CASSTQGSTDTQYF. The CDR3 nucleotides read TGCGCCAGCAGCACACAGGGTTCCACAGATACGCAGTATTTT.

There are many counts of this clonotype. The chain joins TRBV11-2 to TRBJ2-2, with 8 bases lining up with TRBD1. V shed 5 bases and J 5 bases; nucleotides not matched to a gene: 7. Germline lookup yields CDR1 SGHAT and CDR2 FQNNGV. This CDR3 region has 15 residues. DNA for the CDR3: TGTGCCAGCAGCACCCTCAACAGGGGGACCGGGGAGCTGTTTTTT. Amino acids: CASSTLNRGTGELFF.

This clonotype was seen more than once but under ten times. V gene TRBV20-1 combines with J gene TRBJ2-3; a possible D gene is TRBD1 (7 bases). The CDR3 consists of 18 residues. V was shortened by 1 base and J by 6 bases, with 26 bases between the two germline ends. Germline V CDR1 and CDR2: DFQATT, SNEGSKA (reference sequence). Here the CDR3 DNA reads TGCAGTGCTAGAGCCCATCCCGGAGGAGGGGGCTTGGTGGATACGCAGTATTTT. It specifies CSARAHPGGGGLVDTQYF.

This rearrangement joins TRBV9 to TRBJ2-5, with TRBD2 matching 9 bases. The CDR3 extends over 15 amino acids. Germline CDR1 SGDLS, CDR2 YYNGEE. V was clipped by 6 bases and J by 5 bases; unmatched bases: 11. The chain's CDR3 is CASTNGGGAGETQYF. Here the CDR3 DNA reads TGTGCCAGCACTAACGGCGGGGGGGCAGGTGAGACCCAGTACTTC.

This clonotype was recorded at least ten times. The chain couples TRBV10-3 to TRBJ2-7, with 8 bases identical to TRBD2. Germline CDR1 ENHRY, CDR2 SYGVKD. There are 13 residues in the CDR3. V lost 4 bases, J lost 3 bases, and 2 bases stayed unmatched. CDR3 region: CAISAGGYYEQYF. In nucleotides, the CDR3 is TGTGCCATCAGTGCGGGAGGGTACTACGAGCAGTACTTC.

The V gene is TRBV11-3, the J gene TRBJ2-5, with D unclear. Trimming pared 5 bases from V and 0 bases from J, leaving 16 bases between. The CDR3 spans 16 residues. Per germline, CDR1 SGHNT and CDR2 YENEEA. CDR3 in amino acids: CASSRYYDKDQETQYF. In DNA, the CDR3 is TGTGCCAGCAGCCGATACTATGACAAAGACCAAGAGACCCAGTACTTC.

This clonotype was picked up a small number of times. The CDR3 bases are TGCGCCAGCAGCCAAGTGGGGCAGGGAGATTTTCTGCAGTACTTC. It yields the protein CASSQVGQGDFLQYF. The V call is TRBV4-1, the J call TRBJ2-7, with D perhaps assigned TRBD1 or TRBD2 (5 bases each). Deletions cut 1 base from V and 9 bases from J, with 19 bases between. In germline, CDR1 is MGHRA, CDR2 YSYEKL. This CDR3 spans 15 amino acids.